This T cell receptor (beta chain) comes out of a study of T cell responses to AZD1222 COVID-19 vaccine. Background on the study: The study pooled second doses at about 4 or about 12 weeks.

Findings and caveats of the study: The donors showed a predominance of white British ancestry and of females, with possible underestimation of clonal diversity.

Details on this clone: The antigen is unknown.

Sequenced by immunoSEQ multiplex PCR; TCRdb stores in-frame clones only, minus some. In the table there are 130,000 to 150,000 clones, 88% of which are singletons. Specimen: peripheral blood, collected on day 0 of AZD1222 vaccination. The sequence was obtained from an adult in good health.

The CDR3: CASSRHSGQVDYGYTF. Written as DNA, the CDR3 is TGTGCCAGCAGCCGTCATAGCGGACAGGTGGACTATGGCTACACCTTC. The chain is built from TRBV11-2 and TRBJ1-2, with 7 bases that match TRBD1. The CDR3 covers 16 residues. The ends lost 5 bases at V and 3 bases at J; junction bases unmatched: 12. Germline V lookup: CDR1 SGHAT, CDR2 FQNNGV.